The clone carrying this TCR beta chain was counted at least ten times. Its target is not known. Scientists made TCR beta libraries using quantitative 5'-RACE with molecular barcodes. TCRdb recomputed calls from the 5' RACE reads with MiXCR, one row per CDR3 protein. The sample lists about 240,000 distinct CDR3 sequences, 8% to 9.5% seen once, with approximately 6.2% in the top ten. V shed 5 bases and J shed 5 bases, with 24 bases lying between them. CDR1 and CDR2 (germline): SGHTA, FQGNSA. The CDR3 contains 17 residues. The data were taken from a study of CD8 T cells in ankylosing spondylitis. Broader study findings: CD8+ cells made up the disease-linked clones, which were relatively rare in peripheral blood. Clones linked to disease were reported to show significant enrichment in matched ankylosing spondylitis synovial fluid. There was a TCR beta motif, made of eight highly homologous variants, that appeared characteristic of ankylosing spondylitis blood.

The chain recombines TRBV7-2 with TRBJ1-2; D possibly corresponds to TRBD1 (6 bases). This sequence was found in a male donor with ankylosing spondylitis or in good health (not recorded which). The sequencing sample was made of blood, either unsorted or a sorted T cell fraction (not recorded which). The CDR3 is CASSQWGRGQRAYGYTF. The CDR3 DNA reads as TGTGCCAGCAGCCAGTGGGGCAGGGGCCAAAGGGCTTATGGCTACACCTTC.